This TCR beta chain was recovered during a study of blood T cell repertoires in COVID-19. About the study: PBMCs, B-cell-depleted T cells, or T cells provided the cDNA or gDNA that made up the material.

Germline V gene sequence: CDR1 SNHLY, CDR2 FYNNEI. This CDR3 contains 14 residues. V lost 3 bases, J lost 4 bases, and 10 bases lay in between. Study processing details: Estimation of nucleated cell counts relied on the amplification of reference gene primers. Clones were sequenced by immunoSEQ multiplex PCR, and TCRdb holds only the in-frame ones, with some missing. The V and J calls and the clone size are those of that table, but D and trimming were determined from the DNA. The sample records 200,000 to 250,000 clones, 84% being singletons. The cohort comprised adults aged about 18 to 100 years residing in about 25 US areas.

The receptor's source is a woman aged 40 to 50 who had recovered from COVID-19. Sequencing was performed on PBMCs or T cells enriched from blood (not recorded which). This rearrangement joins TRBV2 to TRBJ1-5, with D possibly matching TRBD1 (5 bases). The CDR3 DNA is TGTGCCAGCAGTGACCGGGGGGGGAATCAGCCCCAGCATTTT. Residues: CASSDRGGNQPQHF.